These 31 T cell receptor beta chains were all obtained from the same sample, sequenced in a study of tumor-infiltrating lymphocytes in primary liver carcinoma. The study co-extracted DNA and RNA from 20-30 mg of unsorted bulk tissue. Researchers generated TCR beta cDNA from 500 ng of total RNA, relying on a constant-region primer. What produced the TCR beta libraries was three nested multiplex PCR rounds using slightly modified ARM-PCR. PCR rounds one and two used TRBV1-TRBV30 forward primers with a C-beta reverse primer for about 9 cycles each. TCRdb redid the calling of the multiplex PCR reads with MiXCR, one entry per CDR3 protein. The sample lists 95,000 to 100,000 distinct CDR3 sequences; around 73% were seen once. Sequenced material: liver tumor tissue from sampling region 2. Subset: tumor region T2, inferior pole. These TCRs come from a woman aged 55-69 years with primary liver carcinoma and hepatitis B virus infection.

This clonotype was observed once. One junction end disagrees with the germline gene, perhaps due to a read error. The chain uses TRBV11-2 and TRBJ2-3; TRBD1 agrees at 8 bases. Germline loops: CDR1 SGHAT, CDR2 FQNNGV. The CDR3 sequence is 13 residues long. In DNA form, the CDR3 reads TGTACCAGCAGCCTGCGACAGGGGAATACGCGGTATTTT. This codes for CTSSLRQGNTRYF.

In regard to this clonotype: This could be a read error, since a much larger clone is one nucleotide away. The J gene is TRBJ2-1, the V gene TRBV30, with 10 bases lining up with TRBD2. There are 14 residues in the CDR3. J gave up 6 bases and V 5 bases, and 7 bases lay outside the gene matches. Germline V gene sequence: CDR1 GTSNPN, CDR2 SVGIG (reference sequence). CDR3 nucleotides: TGTGCCTGGGGGACTAGCGACATCAGCAATGAGCAGTTCTTC. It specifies CAWGTSDISNEQFF.

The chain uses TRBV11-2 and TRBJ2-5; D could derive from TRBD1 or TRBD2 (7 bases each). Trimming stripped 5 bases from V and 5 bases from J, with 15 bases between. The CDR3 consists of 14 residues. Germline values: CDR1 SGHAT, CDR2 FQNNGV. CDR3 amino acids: CASSQGGSPETQYF. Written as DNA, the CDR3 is TGTGCCAGCAGCCAGGGGGGGTCCCCGGAGACCCAGTACTTC.

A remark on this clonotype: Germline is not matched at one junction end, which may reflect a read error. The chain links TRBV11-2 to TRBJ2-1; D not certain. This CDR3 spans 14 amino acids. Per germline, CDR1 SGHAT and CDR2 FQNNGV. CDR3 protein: CVSSLELTNKEQFF. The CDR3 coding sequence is TGTGTCAGCAGCTTAGAACTGACGAACAAAGAGCAGTTCTTC. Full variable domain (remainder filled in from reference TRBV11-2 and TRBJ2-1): EAGVAQSPRYKIIEKRQSVAFWCNPISGHATLYWYQQILGQGPKLLIQFQNNGVVDDSQLPKDRFSAERLKGVDSTLKIQPAKLEDSAVYLCVSSLELTNKEQFFGPGTRLTVL.

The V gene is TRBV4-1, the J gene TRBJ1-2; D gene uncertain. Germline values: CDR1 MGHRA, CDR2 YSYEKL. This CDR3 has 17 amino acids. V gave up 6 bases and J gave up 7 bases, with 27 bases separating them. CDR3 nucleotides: TGCGCCAGCAGGCTCGATGGGAGAGTTTCGTATTCTAGTGGCTACACCTTC. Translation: CASRLDGRVSYSSGYTF.

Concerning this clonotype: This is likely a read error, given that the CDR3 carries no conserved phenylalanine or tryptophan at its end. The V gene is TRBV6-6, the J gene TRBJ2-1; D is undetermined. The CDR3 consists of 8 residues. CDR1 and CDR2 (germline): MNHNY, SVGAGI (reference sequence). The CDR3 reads CTSSEQFS. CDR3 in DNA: TGTACCAGCAGTGAGCAGTTCTCC.

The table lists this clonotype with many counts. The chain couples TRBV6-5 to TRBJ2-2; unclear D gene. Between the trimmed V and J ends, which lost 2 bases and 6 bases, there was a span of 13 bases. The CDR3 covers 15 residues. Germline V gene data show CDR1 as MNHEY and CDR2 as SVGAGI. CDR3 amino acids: CASSYGPSVPGELFF. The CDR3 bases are TGTGCCAGCAGTTACGGCCCCTCGGTCCCCGGGGAGCTGTTTTTT.

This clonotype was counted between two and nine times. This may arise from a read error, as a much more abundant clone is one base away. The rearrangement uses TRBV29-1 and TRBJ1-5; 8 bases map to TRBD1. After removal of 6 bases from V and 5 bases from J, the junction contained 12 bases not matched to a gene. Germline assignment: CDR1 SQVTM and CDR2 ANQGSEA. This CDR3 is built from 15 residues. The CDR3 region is CSVLGQGGTYQPQHF. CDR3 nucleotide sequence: TGCAGCGTCCTCGGACAGGGAGGAACGTATCAGCCCCAGCATTTT. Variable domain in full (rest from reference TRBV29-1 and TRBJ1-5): SAVISQKPSRDICQRGTSLTIQCQVDSQVTMMFWYRQQPGQSLTLIATANQGSEATYESGFVIDKFPISRPNLTFSTLTVSNMSPEDSSIYLCSVLGQGGTYQPQHFGDGTRLSIL.

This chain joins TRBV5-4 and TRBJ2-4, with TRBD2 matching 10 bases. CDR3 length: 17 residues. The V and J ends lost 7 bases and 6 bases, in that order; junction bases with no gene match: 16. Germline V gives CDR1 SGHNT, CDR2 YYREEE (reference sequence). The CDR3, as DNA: TGTGCCAGCTGTCCAGGATTAGCGGGAGGATTGATAAACATTCAGTACTTC. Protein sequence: CASCPGLAGGLINIQYF.

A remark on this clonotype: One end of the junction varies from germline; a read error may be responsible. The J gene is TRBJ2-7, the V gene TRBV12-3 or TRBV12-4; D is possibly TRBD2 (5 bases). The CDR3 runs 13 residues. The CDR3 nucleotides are TGTGCCTGCAGTTCGACTAACTCCTACGAGCAGTACTTC. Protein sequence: CACSSTNSYEQYF.

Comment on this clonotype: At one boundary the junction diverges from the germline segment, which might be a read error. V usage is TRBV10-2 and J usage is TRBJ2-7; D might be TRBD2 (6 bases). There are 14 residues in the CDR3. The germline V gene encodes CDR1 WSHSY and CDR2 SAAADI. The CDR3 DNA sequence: TGCGCCATCAGTGAGAGCGGGTTCTCCTACGAGCAGTATTTC. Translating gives CAISESGFSYEQYF.

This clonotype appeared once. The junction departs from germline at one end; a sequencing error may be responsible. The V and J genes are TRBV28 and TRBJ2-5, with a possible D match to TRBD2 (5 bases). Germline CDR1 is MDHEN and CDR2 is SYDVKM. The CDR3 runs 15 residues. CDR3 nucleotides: TGTACCAGCAGTCTATCAGCGGCGTACCAAGAGACACAGTACTTC. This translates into CTSSLSAAYQETQYF.

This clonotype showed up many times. The CDR3 sequence is CASSLDRATANYGYTF. The CDR3 DNA follows: TGTGCCAGCAGCTTGGACAGGGCGACAGCTAACTATGGCTACACCTTC. The rearrangement joins TRBV6-6 to TRBJ1-2, with 8 positions matching TRBD1. Unmatched junction bases numbered 9, after V lost 6 bases and J lost 0 bases. The length of the CDR3 is 16 residues. Germline lookup yields CDR1 MNHNY and CDR2 SVGAGI (reference sequence).

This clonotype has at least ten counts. CDR3 region: CSVEGLIRGAEGEQFF. The CDR3 bases are TGCAGCGTTGAAGGCTTGATTAGAGGGGCGGAAGGTGAGCAGTTCTTC. V gene TRBV29-1 combines with J gene TRBJ2-1; D tentatively reads TRBD1 or TRBD2 (5 bases each). CDR1 is SQVTM and CDR2 is ANQGSEA in the germline V gene. The CDR3 covers 16 residues. Deletions cut 1 base from V and 9 bases from J, with 22 bases between.

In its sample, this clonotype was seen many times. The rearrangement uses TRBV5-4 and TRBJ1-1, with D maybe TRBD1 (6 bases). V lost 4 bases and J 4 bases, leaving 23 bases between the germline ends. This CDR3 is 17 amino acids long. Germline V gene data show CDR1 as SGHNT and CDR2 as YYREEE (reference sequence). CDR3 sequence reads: CASSPLVGGAGGTEAFF. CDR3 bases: TGTGCCAGCAGCCCGCTGGTAGGGGGGGCAGGCGGCACTGAAGCTTTCTTT.

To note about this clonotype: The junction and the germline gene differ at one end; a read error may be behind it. In DNA form, the CDR3 reads TGTGCCTGCAGCGACAATGGCGCAGGTACGCAGTATTTT. It codes for CACSDNGAGTQYF. The chain is built from TRBV12-3 or TRBV12-4 and TRBJ2-3, with D unclear. CDR3 length: 13 amino acids.

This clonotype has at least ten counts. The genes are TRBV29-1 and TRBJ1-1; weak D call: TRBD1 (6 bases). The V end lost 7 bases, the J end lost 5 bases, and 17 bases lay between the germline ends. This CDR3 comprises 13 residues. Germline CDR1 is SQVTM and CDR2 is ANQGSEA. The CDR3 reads CSGGGGVGTEAFF. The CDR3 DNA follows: TGCAGCGGAGGGGGGGGGGTGGGGACTGAAGCTTTCTTT.

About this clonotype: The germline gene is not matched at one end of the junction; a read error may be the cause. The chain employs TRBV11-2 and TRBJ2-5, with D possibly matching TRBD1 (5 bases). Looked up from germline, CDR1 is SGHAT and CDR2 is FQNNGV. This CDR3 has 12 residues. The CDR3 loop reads CASSLPDTVQYF. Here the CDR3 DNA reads TGTGCCAGCAGCCTCCCGGACACGGTCCAGTATTTC.

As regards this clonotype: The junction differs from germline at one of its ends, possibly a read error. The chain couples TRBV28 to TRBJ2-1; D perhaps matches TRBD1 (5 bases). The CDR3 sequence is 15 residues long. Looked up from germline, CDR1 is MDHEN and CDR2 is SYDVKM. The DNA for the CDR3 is TGTGCCAGCACCGCAGGGATTGAACTCTACAAAGAGCAGTTCTTC. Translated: CASTAGIELYKEQFF.

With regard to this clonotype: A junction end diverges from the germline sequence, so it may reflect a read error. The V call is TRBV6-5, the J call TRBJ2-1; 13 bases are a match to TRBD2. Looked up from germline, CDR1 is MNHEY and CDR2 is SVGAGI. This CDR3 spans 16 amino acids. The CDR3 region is CARSYSTSGRTNEQFF. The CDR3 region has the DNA TGTGCCAGAAGTTACTCGACTAGCGGGAGGACCAATGAGCAGTTCTTC.

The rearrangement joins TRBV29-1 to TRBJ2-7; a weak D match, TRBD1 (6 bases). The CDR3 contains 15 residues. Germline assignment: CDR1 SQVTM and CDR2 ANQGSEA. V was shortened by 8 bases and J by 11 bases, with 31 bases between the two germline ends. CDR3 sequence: CSITGTRVSLRMEYF. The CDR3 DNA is TGCAGCATTACCGGGACAAGGGTTTCCCTAAGAATGGAGTACTTC.

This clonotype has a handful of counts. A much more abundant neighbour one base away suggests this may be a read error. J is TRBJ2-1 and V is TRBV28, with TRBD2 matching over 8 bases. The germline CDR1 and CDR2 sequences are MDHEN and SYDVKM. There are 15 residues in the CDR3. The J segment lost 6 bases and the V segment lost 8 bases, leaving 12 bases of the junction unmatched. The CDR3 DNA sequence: TGTGCCAGCGGCCGACGGGAGGGTGTAGGCAATGAGCAGTTCTTC. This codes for CASGRREGVGNEQFF. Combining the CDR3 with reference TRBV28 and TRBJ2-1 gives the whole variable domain DVKVTQSSRYLVKRTGEKVFLECVQDMDHENMFWYRQDPGLGLRLIYFSYDVKMKEKGDIPEGYSVSREKKERFSLILESASTNQTSMYLCASGRREGVGNEQFFGPGTRLTVL.

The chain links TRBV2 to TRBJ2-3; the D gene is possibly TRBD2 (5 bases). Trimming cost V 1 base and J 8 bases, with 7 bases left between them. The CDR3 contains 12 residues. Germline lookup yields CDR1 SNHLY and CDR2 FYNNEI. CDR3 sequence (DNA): TGTGCCAGCAGTGAAGGAGCGGTTACGCAGTATTTT. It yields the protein CASSEGAVTQYF.

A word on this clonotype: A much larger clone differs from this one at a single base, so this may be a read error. CDR3 loop: CASSAGLAVETQYF. In DNA form, the CDR3 reads TGTGCCAGCAGCGCGGGACTAGCGGTAGAGACCCAGTACTTC. V and J are TRBV7-9 and TRBJ2-5, with 11 bases matching TRBD2. This CDR3 has 14 amino acids. After removal of 5 bases from V and 4 bases from J, the junction contained 3 bases not matched to a gene. Germline CDR1 and CDR2: SEHNR and FQNEAQ (reference sequence).

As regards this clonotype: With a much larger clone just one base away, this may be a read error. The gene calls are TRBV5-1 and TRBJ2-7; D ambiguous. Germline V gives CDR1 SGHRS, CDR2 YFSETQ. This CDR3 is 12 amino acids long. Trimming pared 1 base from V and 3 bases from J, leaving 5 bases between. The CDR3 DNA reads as TGCGCCAGCAGCTTGCCCTACTACGAGCAGTACTTC. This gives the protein CASSLPYYEQYF.

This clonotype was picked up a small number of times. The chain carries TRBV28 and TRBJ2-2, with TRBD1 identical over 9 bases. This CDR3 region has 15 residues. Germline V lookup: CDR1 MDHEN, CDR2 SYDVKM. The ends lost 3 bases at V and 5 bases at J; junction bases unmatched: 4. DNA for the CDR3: TGTGCCAGCAGTTTGCAAGGACAGGGGACCGGGGAGCTGTTTTTT. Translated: CASSLQGQGTGELFF.

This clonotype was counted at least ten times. CDR3 sequence (DNA): TGCAGCGCCACCACAGGGTACTCCTACGAGCAGTACTTC. Amino acid sequence: CSATTGYSYEQYF. The V and J genes are TRBV29-1 and TRBJ2-7, with D possibly being TRBD1 (6 bases). V dropped 7 bases and J dropped 0 bases, with 13 bases sitting between them. The CDR3 runs to 13 residues. Germline assignment: CDR1 SQVTM and CDR2 ANQGSEA.

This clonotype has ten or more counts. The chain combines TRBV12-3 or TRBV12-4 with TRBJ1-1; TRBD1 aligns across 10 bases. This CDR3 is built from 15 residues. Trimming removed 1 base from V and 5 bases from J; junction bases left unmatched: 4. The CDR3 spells CASSLGDRGQTEAFF. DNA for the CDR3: TGTGCCAGCAGTTTAGGGGACAGGGGCCAGACTGAAGCTTTCTTT.

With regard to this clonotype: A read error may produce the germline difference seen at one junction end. CDR3 amino acids: CVNSLVLTVETF. CDR3 DNA sequence: TGTGTCAACAGCTTAGTTCTCACGGTGGAAACCTTC. The J gene is TRBJ2-1, the V gene TRBV11-2; D remains ambiguous. Germline V CDR1 and CDR2: SGHAT, FQNNGV. This CDR3 has 12 amino acids. Full variable domain (remainder filled in from reference TRBV11-2 and TRBJ2-1): EAGVAQSPRYKIIEKRQSVAFWCNPISGHATLYWYQQILGQGPKLLIQFQNNGVVDDSQLPKDRFSAERLKGVDSTLKIQPAKLEDSAVYLCVNSLVLTVETFGPGTRLTVL.

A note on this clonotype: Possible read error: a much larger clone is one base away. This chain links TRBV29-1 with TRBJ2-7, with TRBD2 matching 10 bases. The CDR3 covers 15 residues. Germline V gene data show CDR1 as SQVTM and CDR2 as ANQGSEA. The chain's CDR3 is CRAAKLAGRRKEQYF. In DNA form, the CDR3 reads TGCCGCGCCGCAAAACTAGCGGGAAGGAGGAAAGAGCAGTACTTC.

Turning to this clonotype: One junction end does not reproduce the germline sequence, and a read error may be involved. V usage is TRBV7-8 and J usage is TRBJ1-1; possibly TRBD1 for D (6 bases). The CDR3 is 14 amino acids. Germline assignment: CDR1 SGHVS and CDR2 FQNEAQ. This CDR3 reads CANSLRGANTEAFF. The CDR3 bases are TGTGCCAACAGCTTGCGGGGGGCGAACACTGAAGCTTTCTTT. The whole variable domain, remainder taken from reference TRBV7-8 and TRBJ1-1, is GAGVSQSPRYKVAKRGQDVALRCDPISGHVSLFWYQQALGQGPEFLTYFQNEAQLDKSGLPSDRFFAERPEGSVSTLKIQRTQQEDSAVYLCANSLRGANTEAFFGQGTRLTVV.